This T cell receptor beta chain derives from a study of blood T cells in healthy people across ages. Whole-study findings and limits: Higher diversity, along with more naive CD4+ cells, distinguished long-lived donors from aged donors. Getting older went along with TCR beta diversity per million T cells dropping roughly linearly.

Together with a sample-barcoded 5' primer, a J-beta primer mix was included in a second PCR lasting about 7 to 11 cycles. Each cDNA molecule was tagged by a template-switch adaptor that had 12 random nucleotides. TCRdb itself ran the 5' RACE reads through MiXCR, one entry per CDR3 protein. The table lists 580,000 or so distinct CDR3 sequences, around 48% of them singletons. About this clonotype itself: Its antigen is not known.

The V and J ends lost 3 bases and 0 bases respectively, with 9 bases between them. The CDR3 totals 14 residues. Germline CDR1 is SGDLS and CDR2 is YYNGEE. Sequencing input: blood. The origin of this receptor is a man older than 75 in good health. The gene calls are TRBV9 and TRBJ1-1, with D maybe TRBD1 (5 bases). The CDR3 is CASSGDELNTEAFF. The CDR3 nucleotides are TGTGCCAGCAGCGGGGACGAATTGAACACTGAAGCTTTCTTT.